The T cell receptor beta chain under discussion was sequenced for a study of response to subunit inactivated influenza vaccine. Study observations and caveats: Authors suggested few new T cells are recruited by each seasonal influenza vaccination.

This clonotype has a count of ten or more. Its cognate antigen is unknown. Each CDR3 protein is one row after TCRdb ran MiXCR on the RT-PCR reads. The sample holds some 180,000 distinct CDR3 sequences, about a tenth seen once. The V gene lost 6 bases and the J gene lost 3 bases, with 15 bases spanning the gap. CDR1 and CDR2 (germline): DFQATT, SNEGSKA (reference sequence). The CDR3 runs to 15 residues. The genes are TRBV20-1 and TRBJ1-6; possibly TRBD1 for D (6 bases). Sequences were derived from non-naive T cells sorted from PBMCs, sampled on the day of vaccination. The receptor comes from a man aged 50-59 years who received an inactivated influenza vaccine. CDR3 coding DNA: TGCAGTGCCCCAGACAGGCATATCTATAATTCACCCCTCCACTTT. As protein: CSAPDRHIYNSPLHF.